This T cell receptor beta chain was captured by sequencing in a study of T cell changes during pregnancy in multiple sclerosis. V shed 1 base, J shed 0 bases, and the junction held 5 bases outside the gene matches. Germline V gene data show CDR1 as SEHNR and CDR2 as FQNEAQ (reference sequence). The CDR3 is 16 residues long. Libraries were prepared by immunoSEQ multiplex PCR; TCRdb keeps only in-frame clonotypes and omits some of them. The data contain some 41,000 clones, roughly 91% of them singletons. Sequenced material: PBMCs (not recorded whether the cells were cultured). This clonotype originated in a female donor with multiple sclerosis, enrolled in a pregnancy study. This rearrangement joins TRBV7-9 to TRBJ2-5; 7 bases agree with TRBD1. The CDR3 region has the DNA TGTGCCAGCAGCTTAGGCCCCAGGGGGTACCAAGAGACCCAGTACTTC. Protein: CASSLGPRGYQETQYF. Filled out from reference TRBV7-9 and TRBJ2-5, the complete variable domain reads DTGVSQNPRHKITKRGQNVTFRCDPISEHNRLYWYRQTLGQGPEFLTYFQNEAQLEKSRLLSDRFSAERPKGSFSTLEIQRTEQGDSAMYLCASSLGPRGYQETQYFGPGTRLLVL.